Below, one T cell receptor (beta chain) is given with its context. Original methodology: Reference gene primers were amplified, and this amplification served to estimate nucleated cell counts. The method was immunoSEQ multiplex PCR; TCRdb's version includes in-frame clones alone and lacks a portion of them. V, J and clone size derive from that table, while D and trimming were established from the DNA sequence. The data contain 93,000 or so clones, 88% of them singletons. The data originate from a study of blood T cell repertoires in COVID-19. Study as a whole: The origin of the acute and convalescent COVID-19 samples was the United States, Italy and Spain. PBMCs, B-cell-depleted T cells, or T cells were the source of the cDNA or gDNA that made up the material.

Trimming removed 8 bases from V and 5 bases from J, with 15 bases in between. The germline V gene encodes CDR1 KGHSH and CDR2 LQKENI. The CDR3 has 13 residues. This chain joins TRBV18 and TRBJ2-5; D is perhaps TRBD2 (6 bases). The TCR originated in a human donor in a cohort sampled during active COVID-19. The sequenced material came from peripheral blood. The CDR3, as DNA: TGTGCCAGCGTCACCTCTAGCGAGGAGACCCAGTACTTC. Translation gives CASVTSSEETQYF.